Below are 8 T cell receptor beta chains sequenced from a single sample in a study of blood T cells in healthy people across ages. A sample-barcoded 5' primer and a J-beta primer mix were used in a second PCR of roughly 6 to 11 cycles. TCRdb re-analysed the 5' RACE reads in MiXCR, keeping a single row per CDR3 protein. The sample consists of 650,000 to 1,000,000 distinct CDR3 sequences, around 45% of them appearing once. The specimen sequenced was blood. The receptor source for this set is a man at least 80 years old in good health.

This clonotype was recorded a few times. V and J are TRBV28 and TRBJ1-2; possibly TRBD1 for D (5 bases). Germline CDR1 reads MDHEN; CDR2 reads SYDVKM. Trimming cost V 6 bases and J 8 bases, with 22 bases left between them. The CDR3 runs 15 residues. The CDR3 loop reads CASSRIGTALGGYTF. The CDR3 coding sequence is TGTGCCAGCAGCCGAATCGGGACGGCCCTAGGGGGCTACACCTTC.

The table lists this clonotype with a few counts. CDR3 sequence: CASSQGLAREQFF. For the CDR3, the DNA is TGCGCCAGCAGCCAGGGACTAGCGCGGGAGCAGTTCTTC. V usage is TRBV4-3 and J usage is TRBJ2-1; 10 bases are shared with TRBD2. The CDR3 is made up of 13 amino acids. V lost 3 bases, J lost 10 bases, and 3 bases stayed unmatched. CDR1 is LGHNA and CDR2 is YSLEER in the germline V gene.

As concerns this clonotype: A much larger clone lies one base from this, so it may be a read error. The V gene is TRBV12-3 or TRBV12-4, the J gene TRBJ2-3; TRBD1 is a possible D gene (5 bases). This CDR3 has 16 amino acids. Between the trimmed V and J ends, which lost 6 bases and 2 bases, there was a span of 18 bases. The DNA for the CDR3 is TGTGCCAGCAGCACCGGCTTGAGACAGCCCACAGATACGCAGTATTTT. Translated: CASSTGLRQPTDTQYF.

This CDR3 reads CASSQLRERVNEQYF. The CDR3, as DNA: TGTGCCAGCAGCCAATTGCGGGAGAGGGTCAATGAGCAGTACTTC. The rearrangement links TRBV3-1 to TRBJ2-7; TRBD2 matches 7 bases. V lost 2 bases, J lost 7 bases, and 11 bases stayed unmatched. Germline V gene lookup returns CDR1 LGHDT and CDR2 YNNKEL (reference sequence). The CDR3 loop spans 15 amino acids.

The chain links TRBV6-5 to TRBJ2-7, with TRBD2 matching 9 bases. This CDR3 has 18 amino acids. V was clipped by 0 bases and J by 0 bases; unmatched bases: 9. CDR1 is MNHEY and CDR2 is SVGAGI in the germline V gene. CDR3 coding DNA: TGTGCCAGCAGTTACTCGATTCGATTAGCGGGAGACTCCTACGAGCAGTACTTC. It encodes CASSYSIRLAGDSYEQYF.

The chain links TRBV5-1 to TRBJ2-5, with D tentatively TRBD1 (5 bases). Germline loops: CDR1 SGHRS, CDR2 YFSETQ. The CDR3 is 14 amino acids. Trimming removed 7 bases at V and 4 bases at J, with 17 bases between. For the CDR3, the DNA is TGCGCCAGCGGTGGGGCAGGCGGAAGAGAGACCCAGTACTTC. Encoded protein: CASGGAGGRETQYF.

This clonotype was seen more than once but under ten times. As DNA, the CDR3 is TGTGCCAGCAGGTGGCGGGAGTATTCAGATACGCAGTATTTT. Its protein is CASRWREYSDTQYF. The chain carries TRBV7-9 and TRBJ2-3, with 7 bases lining up with TRBD2. This CDR3 is built from 14 residues. CDR1 and CDR2 from the germline V gene are SEHNR and FQNEAQ (reference sequence). Trimming took 6 bases from V and 4 from J; bases not matched to a gene: 7.

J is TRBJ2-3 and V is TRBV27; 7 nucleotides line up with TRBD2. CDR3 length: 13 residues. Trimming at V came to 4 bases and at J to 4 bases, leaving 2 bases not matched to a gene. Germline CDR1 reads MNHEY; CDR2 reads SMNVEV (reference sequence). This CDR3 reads CASSSGRADTQYF. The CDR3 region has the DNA TGTGCCAGCAGTTCGGGGAGGGCAGATACGCAGTATTTT.